This T cell receptor (beta chain) was observed in a study of beta chain features in type 1 diabetes. The whole isolated RNA underwent reverse transcription, so sequencing captured expressed TCRB transcripts. TCRdb keeps only in-frame clones here, not all; method: immunoSEQ multiplex PCR. The data hold under 950,000 clones, with about a sixth observed a single time. This clone was found a few times. The clonotype was recovered from a woman aged 18-35 years in good health. The sample comprised naive CD4+ T cells from blood.

CDR3 residues: CASSRQGIYGYTF. Here the CDR3 DNA reads TGTGCCAGCTCCCGTCAGGGAATCTATGGCTACACCTTC. The V call is TRBV18, the J call TRBJ1-2; a weak D match, TRBD1 (5 bases). Germline loops: CDR1 KGHSH, CDR2 LQKENI. Trimming left V 6 bases short and J 4 bases short, with 12 bases between. There are 13 residues in the CDR3.